These 2 T cell receptor beta chains came from one sample sequenced in a study of T cells expressing NK-cell markers. TCRdb reprocessed the 5' RACE reads; each CDR3 protein has one entry and no DNA is given. The sample has roughly 3,100 distinct CDR3 sequences, and its top ten clones hold 70% to 90%. Sequencing was carried out using blood T cells: a sorted CD56 or NKG2C T cell subset, CD4+ or CD8+ T cells, or bulk PBMC T cells (not recorded which). The receptors derive from a man between 18 and 69 years old in good health.

J is TRBJ2-7 and V is TRBV28; there is no DNA to check the TCRdb D call of TRBD1. Looked up from germline, CDR1 is MDHEN and CDR2 is SYDVKM. The CDR3 totals 15 residues. CDR3 in amino acids: CASSLIGQSSYEQYF.

The rearrangement joins TRBV2 to TRBJ1-2. Germline V gives CDR1 SNHLY, CDR2 FYNNEI. The CDR3 contains 15 residues. CDR3 loop: CASVFSLPAATGYTF. The full variable domain, in which reference TRBV2 and TRBJ1-2 provide the parts outside the CDR3, is EPEVTQTPSHQVTQMGQEVILRCVPISNHLYFYWYRQILGQKVEFLVSFYNNEISEKSEIFDDQFSVERPDGSNFTLKIRSTKLEDSAMYFCASVFSLPAATGYTFGSGTRLTVV.